This TCR beta chain originates from a study of post-analysis software for immune sequencing data. Study details: As for disease course, relapsing-remitting, secondary progressive and progressive-relapsing multiple sclerosis were all included.

General study results and limits: Same-batch samples co-clustered strongly by F measure. Significantly lower normalized Chao1 diversity was found in patients with multiple sclerosis relative to controls.

Built from TCR beta cDNA, the libraries had unique molecular identifiers in them. Roughly 510,000 cDNA molecules were recovered from an input of about 0.95 to 11 million T cells. Via MiXCR, TCRdb re-called the PCR reads, giving one row per CDR3 protein. The data show more than 350,000 distinct CDR3 sequences, with about 40% seen just once and roughly 8.2% held by the top ten. This clonotype was detected a few times. The antigen remains unidentified. This receptor was obtained from a girl aged 2 to 9 with multiple sclerosis. Input material: blood.

CDR3 amino acids: CAISESAAQETQYF. The CDR3 bases are TGTGCCATCAGTGAGAGTGCAGCCCAAGAGACCCAGTACTTC. The chain couples TRBV10-3 to TRBJ2-5, with D uncertain. The CDR3 is made up of 14 amino acids. Germline CDR1 reads ENHRY; CDR2 reads SYGVKD. The V and J ends lost 2 bases and 1 base respectively, with 8 bases between them.